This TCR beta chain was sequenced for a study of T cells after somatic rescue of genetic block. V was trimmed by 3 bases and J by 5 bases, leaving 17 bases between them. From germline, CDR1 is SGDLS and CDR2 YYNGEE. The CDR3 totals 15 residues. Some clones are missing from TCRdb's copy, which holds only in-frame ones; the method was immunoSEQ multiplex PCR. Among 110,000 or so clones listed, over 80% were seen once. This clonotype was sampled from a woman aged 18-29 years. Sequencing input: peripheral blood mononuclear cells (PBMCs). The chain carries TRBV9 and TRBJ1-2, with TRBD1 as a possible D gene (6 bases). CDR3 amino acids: CASSASGTQGYGYTF. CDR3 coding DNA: TGTGCCAGCAGCGCGTCCGGGACACAGGGATATGGCTACACCTTC.